The clone carrying this TCR beta chain showed up just once. The antigen is undetermined. This sample was taken from a study of CD8+ T cells in alopecia areata. Trimming left V 2 bases short and J 0 bases short, with 8 bases between. CDR1 SGHRS and CDR2 YFSETQ come from the germline V gene. This CDR3 has 14 amino acids. As the sequencing template, cDNA was produced by extracting RNA and reverse transcribing it. Method: immunoSEQ multiplex PCR; TCRdb's copy keeps in-frame clones and lacks some. The table lists under 35,000 clones, over 60% of them singletons. Study conclusions and caveats: Normal skin's resident alphabeta T cells are sequenced alongside lesional scalp T cells.

The chain couples TRBV5-1 to TRBJ1-1, with a tentative D call TRBD1 (6 bases). The material sequenced was NKG2D-low CD8+ T cells sorted from blood. The source is a human donor with alopecia areata. Here the CDR3 reads CASSLTGMNTEAFF. CDR3 sequence (DNA): TGCGCCAGCAGCTTAACAGGGATGAACACTGAAGCTTTCTTT.